These 27 T cell receptor beta chains were sequenced from one sample in a study of T cells in Graves' hyperthyroidism and ophthalmopathy. RNA transcripts gave rise to amplified TCR beta CDR3 regions. The HTBI set primed first-round TCR CDR3 RT-PCR. TCRdb called the multiplex PCR reads again in MiXCR, with one record for every CDR3 protein. The sample has about 290,000 distinct CDR3 sequences, about an eighth seen once; the top ten hold around 7.9%. Source material: blood. These receptors originate from a woman in her thirties with Graves' hyperthyroidism that later progressed to Graves' ophthalmopathy.

V usage is TRBV4-1 and J usage is TRBJ2-7; 8 bases are a match to TRBD2. CDR1 is MGHRA, CDR2 YSYEKL, per germline. The V and J ends lost 0 bases and 8 bases, in that order; junction bases with no gene match: 6. The CDR3 length is 14 residues. The CDR3 DNA is TGCGCCAGCAGCCAAGATGGGACTAGTAGAAAGCAGTACTTC. Translated, it gives CASSQDGTSRKQYF.

This clonotype showed up just a few times. V is TRBV19 and J is TRBJ2-1; D possibly matches TRBD1 or TRBD2 (5 bases each). V shed 2 bases and J shed 6 bases, with 8 bases lying between them. CDR1 and CDR2 (germline): LNHDA, SQIVND (reference sequence). The CDR3 runs to 13 residues. The CDR3 coding sequence is TGTGCCAGTAGTATATCCGGGGCCAATGAGCAGTTCTTC. Translating gives CASSISGANEQFF.

This rearrangement joins TRBV6-5 to TRBJ1-5, with D perhaps matching TRBD1 (6 bases). This CDR3 has 15 amino acids. Germline lookup yields CDR1 MNHEY and CDR2 SVGAGI. The ends were cut back, 6 bases at V and 4 bases at J, with 16 bases in the middle. The CDR3 sequence is CASRLGQIPNQPQHF. The CDR3, as DNA: TGTGCCAGCAGACTTGGACAGATACCTAATCAGCCCCAGCATTTT.

Ten or more counts support this clonotype. The V call is TRBV11-2, the J call TRBJ2-4; D gene unclear. This CDR3 is built from 14 residues. Trimming removed 1 base at V and 5 bases at J, with 9 bases between. Germline lookup yields CDR1 SGHAT and CDR2 FQNNGV. CDR3 bases: TGTGCCAGCAGCTTAGTTGCTAGAGAAAACATTCAGTACTTC. Its translation: CASSLVARENIQYF. Together with reference TRBV11-2 and TRBJ2-4, the CDR3 gives the full variable domain: EAGVAQSPRYKIIEKRQSVAFWCNPISGHATLYWYQQILGQGPKLLIQFQNNGVVDDSQLPKDRFSAERLKGVDSTLKIQPAKLEDSAVYLCASSLVARENIQYFGAGTRLSVL.

A note on this clonotype: A much larger clone is a single base away; this may be a read error. The chain couples TRBV27 to TRBJ2-1; D is possibly TRBD2 (6 bases). This CDR3 is 12 amino acids long. Germline V CDR1 and CDR2: MNHEY, SMNVEV (reference sequence). V was trimmed by 3 bases and J by 10 bases, leaving 10 bases between them. The CDR3 DNA reads TGTGCCAGCAGTTTCGCCGGGAGCGAGCAGTTCTTC. Protein sequence: CASSFAGSEQFF.

This clonotype was seen only a few times. A much larger clone differs by one base, so this may be a read error. The chain carries TRBV28 and TRBJ1-2; perhaps TRBD1 as D (6 bases). Germline values: CDR1 MDHEN, CDR2 SYDVKM. This CDR3 region has 17 residues. The CDR3 sequence: CASSSRLTTGSPYGNTF. The CDR3 DNA reads as TGTGCCAGCAGTTCACGCCTAACCACAGGGTCTCCTTATGGCAACACCTTC.

This rearrangement joins TRBV28 to TRBJ1-5, with D unresolved. V was pared by 6 bases and J by 7 bases, with 13 bases between. Germline lookup yields CDR1 MDHEN and CDR2 SYDVKM. CDR3 length: 13 amino acids. The CDR3 DNA is TGTGCCAGCAGACCAGTAACAGCCCAGCCCCAGCATTTT. Translating gives CASRPVTAQPQHF.

This clonotype has at least ten counts. The gene calls are TRBV30 and TRBJ2-7, with 10 bases aligning to TRBD2. The J segment lost 7 bases and the V segment lost 1 base, leaving 10 bases of the junction unmatched. This CDR3 has 15 residues. CDR1 is GTSNPN, CDR2 SVGIG, per germline (reference sequence). CDR3 in amino acids: CAWSDSSSGSDEQYF. The CDR3 coding sequence is TGTGCCTGGAGTGATTCGTCTAGCGGGAGCGATGAGCAGTACTTC. The whole variable domain, filled in from reference TRBV30 and TRBJ2-7, reads SQTIHQWPATLVQPVGSPLSLECTVEGTSNPNLYWYRQAAGRGLQLLFYSVGIGQISSEVPQNLSASRPQDRQFILSSKKLLLSDSGFYLCAWSDSSSGSDEQYFGPGTRLTVT.

Many counts were recorded for this clonotype. The chain has TRBV7-3 and TRBJ2-3; a weak D match, TRBD2 (5 bases). Germline-derived CDR1 and CDR2 are SGHTA and FQGTGA. Trimming stripped 1 base from V and 0 bases from J, with 8 bases between. The CDR3 is 15 residues long. The CDR3 reads CASSLMRASTDTQYF. The CDR3 region has the DNA TGTGCCAGCAGCTTAATGCGGGCTAGCACAGATACGCAGTATTTT.

V usage is TRBV20-1 and J usage is TRBJ2-3; TRBD2 agrees at 9 bases. CDR1 is DFQATT, CDR2 SNEGSKA, per germline (reference sequence). The CDR3 has 15 amino acids. After removal of 6 bases from V and 5 bases from J, the junction contained 12 bases not matched to a gene. Here the CDR3 DNA reads TGCAGTGCCGCCGGGGCGGGGGGGCAGGGAGATACGCAGTATTTT. Its protein product is CSAAGAGGQGDTQYF.

Many counts were recorded for this clonotype. V usage is TRBV27 and J usage is TRBJ1-1; D may be TRBD1 (5 bases). From germline, CDR1 is MNHEY and CDR2 SMNVEV (reference sequence). This CDR3 has 15 amino acids. V was trimmed by 7 bases and J by 6 bases, leaving 21 bases between them. The CDR3 DNA reads TGTGCCAGCATCACGGAAGGGGCTGGGGAACCTGAAGCTTTCTTT. This encodes CASITEGAGEPEAFF.

This clonotype came up many times. J is TRBJ2-2 and V is TRBV12-3 or TRBV12-4; D remains ambiguous. The V end lost 3 bases, the J end lost 6 bases, and 14 bases lay between the germline ends. The CDR3 spans 15 residues. This chain's CDR3 is CASSLASARPGELFF. CDR3 bases: TGTGCCAGCAGTTTGGCAAGTGCCAGACCCGGGGAGCTGTTTTTT.

A word on this clonotype: This sequence may be a read error, since a much larger clone differs from it by one base. The chain recombines TRBV28 with TRBJ1-2; 8 nucleotides agree with TRBD1. The CDR3 totals 13 residues. Germline-derived CDR1 and CDR2 are MDHEN and SYDVKM. CDR3 loop: CASRTGESYGYIF. The CDR3 DNA reads as TGTGCCAGCAGGACAGGGGAGAGCTATGGCTACATCTTC.

This clonotype has a count of ten or more. The chain couples TRBV12-3 or TRBV12-4 to TRBJ1-4, with a tentative D call TRBD1 (5 bases). V lost 7 bases to trimming and J lost 8 bases, with 14 bases between them. The CDR3 runs 13 residues. The CDR3 protein is CASTMRGSEKLFF. In DNA form, the CDR3 reads TGTGCCAGCACCATGAGGGGATCCGAAAAACTGTTTTTT.

This clonotype was detected ten times or more. The CDR3 is CASSPPAPSDEQFF. The CDR3 DNA reads as TGTGCCAGCTCACCACCGGCCCCGTCGGATGAGCAGTTCTTC. The chain joins TRBV18 to TRBJ2-1; no clear D gene. Per germline, CDR1 KGHSH and CDR2 LQKENI. This CDR3 spans 14 amino acids. Trimming shortened V by 0 bases and J by 8 bases, and 11 bases separated the two germline ends.

This clonotype was counted between two and nine times. The chain's CDR3 is CASSLEGGVSGSYNEQFF. Here the CDR3 DNA reads TGTGCCAGCAGCTTAGAGGGGGGGGTGAGCGGCTCCTACAATGAGCAGTTCTTC. The V call is TRBV7-3, the J call TRBJ2-1; perhaps TRBD2 as D (7 bases). Per germline, CDR1 SGHTA and CDR2 FQGTGA. The CDR3 runs to 18 residues. V lost 2 bases and J 0 bases, leaving 17 bases between the germline ends.

The chain recombines TRBV7-6 with TRBJ1-2; D call uncertain. The V gene's germline CDR1 is SGHVS and CDR2 FNYEAQ. V was shortened by 1 base and J by 4 bases, with 10 bases between the two germline ends. This CDR3 comprises 14 residues. CDR3 loop: CASSLDAPIYGYTF. As DNA, the CDR3 is TGTGCCAGCAGCTTAGATGCCCCGATCTATGGCTACACCTTC.

At least ten counts were recorded for this clonotype. The rearrangement links TRBV12-3 or TRBV12-4 to TRBJ2-3; TRBD2 agrees at 9 bases. CDR3 size: 15 residues. V dropped 6 bases and J dropped 3; count of bases not matched to a gene: 7. CDR3 in amino acids: CASRDSGRPTDTQYF. CDR3 nucleotides: TGTGCCAGCAGAGATAGCGGGAGACCGACAGATACGCAGTATTTT.

This clonotype has just a few counts. The rearrangement uses TRBV4-2 and TRBJ2-1; no clear D gene. The CDR3 spans 19 residues. Per germline, CDR1 LGHNA and CDR2 YNFKEQ. The germline V and J ends were trimmed by 0 bases and 2 bases, with 20 bases remaining between them. The CDR3 DNA sequence: TGTGCCAGCAGCCAAGAGGTAGGCCTACCATCGAGGACCTACAATGAGCAGTTCTTC. Protein: CASSQEVGLPSRTYNEQFF.

This clonotype has a count of ten or more. The chain couples TRBV6-1 to TRBJ1-1; D not resolved. Trimming removed 1 base from V and 5 bases from J, with 8 bases in between. This CDR3 is built from 13 residues. CDR1 and CDR2 from the germline V gene are MNHNS and SASEGT. This CDR3 reads CASSEEQVTEAFF. CDR3 DNA sequence: TGTGCCAGCAGTGAAGAACAAGTAACTGAAGCTTTCTTT.

This clonotype has a count of ten or more. The V gene is TRBV29-1, the J gene TRBJ2-7; 9 bases line up with TRBD2. Germline CDR1 reads SQVTM; CDR2 reads ANQGSEA. The CDR3 sequence is 17 residues long. The trim removed 2 bases at V and 6 bases at J, leaving 17 bases unmatched. The CDR3 DNA follows: TGCAGCGTTGAACTTCTAGCGGGAAAGGGGGGCATTAGCGAGCAGTACTTC. This gives the protein CSVELLAGKGGISEQYF.

This clonotype was seen ten or more times. The rearrangement uses TRBV6-1 and TRBJ2-5, with unresolved D. The CDR3 spans 12 residues. CDR1 and CDR2 (germline): MNHNS, SASEGT. Trimming left V 2 bases short and J 3 bases short, with 4 bases between. The CDR3 loop is CASSEFEETQYF. The CDR3 DNA sequence: TGTGCCAGCAGTGAATTCGAAGAGACCCAGTACTTC.

This clonotype was detected ten times or more. The chain employs TRBV7-9 and TRBJ1-1; unclear D gene. The CDR3 length is 12 residues. V shed 1 base and J shed 6 bases, with 6 bases lying between them. The germline CDR1 and CDR2 sequences are SEHNR and FQNEAQ (reference sequence). The chain's CDR3 is CASSLEVSEAFF. The CDR3 region has the DNA TGTGCCAGCAGCTTAGAGGTTTCTGAAGCTTTCTTT.

This clonotype occurred many times. The J gene is TRBJ2-5, the V gene TRBV6-1; D not certain. Germline V CDR1 and CDR2: MNHNS, SASEGT. The CDR3 spans 15 residues. With 6 bases removed from V and 5 bases from J, the gap between germline ends came to 19 bases. The CDR3 here is CASSQSMGGGETQYF. The CDR3 DNA follows: TGTGCCAGCAGCCAATCGATGGGTGGTGGGGAGACCCAGTACTTC.

This clonotype was detected many times. The chain is built from TRBV13 and TRBJ1-1; TRBD1 agrees at 9 bases. The CDR3 is made up of 13 amino acids. Trimming removed 10 bases from V and 1 base from J; junction bases left unmatched: 4. Germline loops: CDR1 PRHDT, CDR2 FYEKMQ (reference sequence). DNA of the CDR3: TGTGCCACATGGGACAGGGAGAACACTGAAGCTTTCTTT. Its protein product is CATWDRENTEAFF. The entire variable domain, with the rest obtained from reference TRBV13 and TRBJ1-1, is as follows: AAGVIQSPRHLIKEKRETATLKCYPIPRHDTVYWYQQGPGQDPQFLISFYEKMQSDKGSIPDRFSAQQFSDYHSELNMSSLELGDSALYFCATWDRENTEAFFGQGTRLTVV.

The chain uses TRBV6-2 or TRBV6-3 and TRBJ2-5, with D perhaps TRBD1 or TRBD2 (5 bases each). The CDR3 loop spans 14 amino acids. From germline, CDR1 is MNHEY and CDR2 SVGEGT. Trimming stripped 6 bases from V and 12 bases from J, with 23 bases between. The CDR3: CASRTGTPSGTEYF. In DNA form, the CDR3 reads TGTGCCAGCAGGACCGGGACCCCATCGGGAACGGAGTACTTC.

Ten or more counts support this clonotype. The chain is built from TRBV30 and TRBJ2-2; the D is unclear. In germline, CDR1 is GTSNPN, CDR2 SVGIG (reference sequence). The CDR3 totals 13 residues. Trimming took off 4 bases at V and 1 base at J, with 7 bases between the two ends. The DNA of the CDR3 is TGTGCCTGGATTAGCCGGAACACCGGGGAGCTGTTTTTT. Translated, it gives CAWISRNTGELFF.